A selection of T cell receptor beta chains follows, all from one sample in a study of post-analysis software for immune sequencing data. TCRdb re-called the PCR reads through MiXCR, storing one row per CDR3 protein. The table includes 750,000 to 950,000 distinct CDR3 sequences, roughly 50% detected once. Source material: blood. These receptors were obtained from a girl aged 10 to 17 with multiple sclerosis. The conserved cysteine and the conserved F or W are not part of the CDR3 here. Size tells how often a clone was seen (once, few, many) or the class of an expanded clone, and some rows leave it out.

clone_size v_call cdr3_aa
NA TRBV28 ASSLGSTGANVLT
NA TRBV12-3/TRBV12-4 ASSLKGTSYYEQY
NA TRBV5-5 ASSPTGTEPYNEQF
NA TRBV5-1 ASSLEGRRLYGYT
few TRBV11-2 ASSPGTGGYT
NA TRBV20-1 SAPETSGRANEQF
few TRBV12-3/TRBV12-4 ASSAVLNTEAF
NA TRBV25-1 ASSEGQGANEKLF
NA TRBV20-1 SGIPLAGSSYEQY
few TRBV9 ASSVGRQSNSPLH
NA TRBV4-2 ASSGGPTRETQY
NA TRBV5-1 ASRSAVANEKLF
NA TRBV7-3 ASSLTSGAGEAF
NA TRBV7-9 ASSKPGLAGGPRNEQF
NA TRBV7-9 ASSSDRHDPYQETQY
NA TRBV20-1 SADKTSGSFRNEQF
NA TRBV5-1 ASSLERDMTEAF
NA TRBV4-2 ASSQERAGLDNDQF
NA TRBV7-6 ASSLEPTHSSYNSPLH
NA TRBV6-2/TRBV6-3 ASSKTVREQY
NA TRBV12-3/TRBV12-4 ASSLSRGTGYT
few TRBV5-1 ASSQGTGGVGETQY
few TRBV5-1 ASSLGWRLGSTQY
NA TRBV6-2/TRBV6-3 ASSFLPRGGKEETQY
NA TRBV5-1 ASSSNSGGHGDEQF
few TRBV10-3 AISEGQSYEQY
NA TRBV9 ASSVAGVTSSGANVLT
NA TRBV12-3/TRBV12-4 ASSLTSGRGPYEQY
NA TRBV20-1 SARGTSGWEAETQY
NA TRBV20-1 SARDRDTYYEQY
few TRBV6-5 ASSYSMGNGDQPQH
NA TRBV29-1 SDLRGSGRAHEQF
few TRBV29-1 SVKGLAGGNEQF
NA TRBV20-1 SAREPTNTEAF
NA TRBV29-1 SVDRGGCTGTQY
NA TRBV7-9 ASSSLSQGEQY
NA TRBV12-3/TRBV12-4 ASRGATGLEGGYT
few TRBV7-9 ASSLVLEDTQY
few TRBV29-1 SLGGNEGYT
NA TRBV20-1 SAFVAGTMNEQF
NA TRBV28 ASSLSTSGGWNTDTQY
NA TRBV7-2 ASLPRSGGANEQF
few TRBV10-3 AISLQVRADTQY
NA TRBV5-1 ASSSRTGEDEQY
NA TRBV30 AWSRGVWEQF
NA TRBV20-1 SARVDEQY
NA TRBV6-5 ASSYSGRGAGTEAF
NA TRBV7-9 ASRWDRGSNEQF
NA TRBV7-9 ASSLDLGGTGDEQF
many TRBV20-1 SARSGTDYEQY
few TRBV6-1 ASSEHISYEQY
NA TRBV9 ASSVELLAGGRTQNNEQF
NA TRBV5-6 ASGGDPAGQETQY